The 27 T cell receptor beta chains below all came from one sample that was sequenced in a study of breast tumors, draining lymph nodes, adjacent tissues. Breast cancer patients provided tissue from their axillary draining lymph nodes. TCRdb fed the multiplex PCR reads into MiXCR, producing one record per CDR3 protein. The repertoire holds approximately 280,000 distinct CDR3 sequences, with 30% to 35% as singletons. The specimen was axillary lymph node tissue. These receptors all come from a female donor with breast cancer. Some clones in this sample may be carry-over from other donors' samples.

The chain uses TRBV3-1 and TRBJ2-7; D gene ambiguous. Germline CDR1 and CDR2: LGHDT and YNNKEL (reference sequence). CDR3 length equals 12 residues. Trimming took off 5 bases at V and 7 bases at J, with 12 bases between the two ends. The CDR3 is CASSRSLYEQYF. The CDR3 region has the DNA TGTGCCAGCAGCAGGTCCCTATATGAGCAGTACTTC.

On this clonotype itself: A single base separates this from a much larger clone, so it may be a read error. This sequence joins TRBV14 and TRBJ1-2; maybe TRBD1 (5 bases). The CDR3 spans 13 residues. The V end was cut by 5 bases, the J end by 4 bases, with 11 bases between. Germline V gene data show CDR1 as SGHDN and CDR2 as FVKESK. The CDR3 region has the DNA TGTGCCAGCAGCTCTACGGGGACCTATGGCTACACCTTC. Its protein product is CASSSTGTYGYTF.

A note on this clonotype: This clone may be a read error of a much larger clone one base away. The CDR3 reads CASSFHRRDNEQFF. The CDR3 DNA sequence: TGTGCCAGCAGCTTCCACAGAAGAGACAATGAGCAGTTCTTC. This chain joins TRBV13 and TRBJ2-1; D not certain. This CDR3 contains 14 residues. V lost 3 bases and J 5 bases, leaving 11 bases between the germline ends. Germline CDR1 is PRHDT and CDR2 is FYEKMQ (reference sequence).

Comment on this clonotype: A single base separates this from a much larger clone, so it may be a read error. The genes are TRBV19 and TRBJ2-7; D not certain. The CDR3 has 15 amino acids. Germline V gene data show CDR1 as LNHDA and CDR2 as SQIVND (reference sequence). CDR3 nucleotides: TGTGCCAGTAATATAGTGGGCATGAGCTCCTACGAGCAGTACTTC. The encoded protein is CASNIVGMSSYEQYF. The full variable domain, its missing parts supplied by reference TRBV19 and TRBJ2-7, is DGGITQSPKYLFRKEGQNVTLSCEQNLNHDAMYWYRQDPGQGLRLIYYSQIVNDFQKGDIAEGYSVSREKKESFPLTVTSAQKNPTAFYLCASNIVGMSSYEQYFGPGTRLTVT.

This clonotype was observed many times. The J gene is TRBJ2-7, the V gene TRBV2; TRBD1 might be the D (6 bases). In germline, CDR1 is SNHLY, CDR2 FYNNEI. V gave up 6 bases and J gave up 3 bases, with 9 bases separating them. CDR3 length: 12 residues. CDR3 in amino acids: CASRGTIYEQYF. CDR3 nucleotide sequence: TGTGCCAGCAGGGGGACAATCTACGAGCAGTACTTC.

The chain couples TRBV24-1 to TRBJ2-5, with TRBD1 identical over 9 bases. Unmatched junction bases numbered 5, after V lost 2 bases and J lost 2 bases. The germline CDR1 and CDR2 sequences are KGHDR and SFDVKD. This CDR3 has 16 residues. The CDR3 DNA follows: TGTGCCACCAGTGATTCGGGACAGGGAGGGCAAGAGACCCAGTACTTC. Encoded protein: CATSDSGQGGQETQYF.

This clonotype was seen many times. The CDR3, as DNA: TGTGCCAGCAGCGTAGACGTCGGGCTAGCGGGAGGTTCTACGCAGTATTTT. It encodes CASSVDVGLAGGSTQYF. The gene calls are TRBV9 and TRBJ2-3; 11 bases line up with TRBD2. CDR3 size: 17 residues. The V gene end was trimmed by 0 bases and the J gene end by 8 bases; junction bases not matched to a gene: 11. Germline V CDR1 and CDR2: SGDLS, YYNGEE.

V and J are TRBV20-1 and TRBJ1-2; D remains unclear. Looked up from germline, CDR1 is DFQATT and CDR2 is SNEGSKA (reference sequence). The V end lost 4 bases, the J end lost 4 bases, and 19 bases lay between the germline ends. CDR3 length: 15 amino acids. DNA of the CDR3: TGCAGTGCTACTAGTGGGGTTGGCATCGCCTATGGCTACACCTTC. Protein product: CSATSGVGIAYGYTF.

This sequence joins TRBV6-5 and TRBJ1-2, with TRBD1 identical over 7 bases. V was clipped by 5 bases and J by 2 bases; unmatched bases: 14. Per the germline V gene, CDR1 is MNHEY and CDR2 is SVGAGI. The CDR3 has 17 amino acids. Here the CDR3 DNA reads TGTGCCAGCAGTCCCCACCTGACAGGGACAAGAAACTATGGCTACACCTTC. Translating it yields CASSPHLTGTRNYGYTF.

This clonotype was counted many times. This rearrangement joins TRBV12-3 or TRBV12-4 to TRBJ2-2; possibly TRBD1 for D (5 bases). The CDR3 runs 14 residues. Trimming pared 3 bases from V and 4 bases from J, leaving 9 bases between. The CDR3 DNA is TGTGCCAGCAGTTTTGCCCAGGGCACCGGGGAGCTGTTTTTT. Amino acids: CASSFAQGTGELFF.

This clonotype came up many times. The chain links TRBV19 to TRBJ2-1, with a possible D match to TRBD2 (6 bases). V lost 3 bases, J lost 1 base, and 10 bases lay in between. This CDR3 contains 15 residues. Germline assignment: CDR1 LNHDA and CDR2 SQIVND (reference sequence). CDR3 nucleotides: TGTGCCAGTAGTATTTATAGCGGTTCCTACAATGAGCAGTTCTTC. Encoded protein: CASSIYSGSYNEQFF.

Ten or more counts support this clonotype. The chain carries TRBV28 and TRBJ1-4, with D possibly being TRBD1 (6 bases). This CDR3 is 14 amino acids long. Germline V gene data show CDR1 as MDHEN and CDR2 as SYDVKM. V lost 6 bases to trimming and J lost 8 bases, with 16 bases between them. For the CDR3, the DNA is TGTGCCAGCAGAGTGGGAGGGGGTGGGGAAAAACTGTTTTTT. Its protein product is CASRVGGGGEKLFF.

Points on this clonotype: An end of the junction differs from the germline gene, which may be a read error. The V and J genes are TRBV5-6 and TRBJ1-3, with 8 bases identical to TRBD1. Germline CDR1 reads SGHDT; CDR2 reads YYEEEE. This CDR3 region has 16 residues. CDR3 amino acids: CASSSNRGYSGNTTYF. DNA of the CDR3: TGTGCCAGCAGCTCAAACAGGGGGTACTCTGGAAACACCACATATTTT.

This clonotype was recorded many times. J is TRBJ2-2 and V is TRBV4-1; tentative D call: TRBD1 (5 bases). The CDR3 has 16 residues. With 0 bases removed from V and 4 bases from J, the gap between germline ends came to 12 bases. Germline V lookup: CDR1 MGHRA, CDR2 YSYEKL. The CDR3 DNA reads as TGCGCCAGCAGCCAAGAAGGGGCCTATCTCACCGGGGAGCTGTTTTTT. It encodes CASSQEGAYLTGELFF.

To note about this clonotype: Germline and junction disagree at one end, which may indicate a read error. The V and J genes are TRBV5-4 and TRBJ2-3; tentatively, D is TRBD1 (5 bases). Looked up from germline, CDR1 is SGHNT and CDR2 is YYREEE (reference sequence). The CDR3 has 12 amino acids. The CDR3 nucleotides are TGTGCCAGCAGCTTGGCGACAGCTACGCAGTATTTT. Amino acid sequence: CASSLATATQYF.

Many counts were recorded for this clonotype. The CDR3 sequence is CSARQARGPLHF. The CDR3, as DNA: TGCAGTGCTAGACAGGCCCGGGGGCCCCTCCACTTT. V gene TRBV20-1 combines with J gene TRBJ1-6; D is possibly TRBD1 (5 bases). Per germline, CDR1 DFQATT and CDR2 SNEGSKA (reference sequence). CDR3 length: 12 residues. Trimming shortened V by 2 bases and J by 13 bases, and 12 bases separated the two germline ends.

As concerns this clonotype: This may come from a read error, since a much larger clone is one base off. The missing conserved phenylalanine or tryptophan at the end of this CDR3 makes a read error likely. The rearrangement links TRBV5-1 to TRBJ1-3; D is perhaps TRBD1 (5 bases). The CDR3 has 14 residues. V was pared by 4 bases and J by 0 bases, with 8 bases between. The germline V gene has CDR1 SGHRS and CDR2 YFSETQ. The CDR3 DNA sequence: TGCGCCAGCAGCGAAGACAGCTCTGGAAACACCATATATTCT. This codes for CASSEDSSGNTIYS.

This clonotype was detected ten times or more. The rearrangement joins TRBV12-5 to TRBJ1-1; no clear D. The CDR3 loop spans 13 amino acids. Germline V gene lookup returns CDR1 LGHNT and CDR2 FRNRAP. Trimming cost V 3 bases and J 1 base, with 6 bases left between them. The CDR3 loop is CASGFQENTEAFF. The CDR3 DNA is TGTGCTAGTGGTTTCCAGGAGAACACTGAAGCTTTCTTT.

For this clonotype: In this CDR3 the conserved last residue, phenylalanine or tryptophan, is missing, so a read error is likely. The chain is built from TRBV7-7 and TRBJ2-5; possibly TRBD1 or TRBD2 for D (6 bases each). Germline loops: CDR1 SSHAT, CDR2 FNYEAQ (reference sequence). The CDR3 is 14 residues long. CDR3 in DNA: TGTGCTAGCAGCTTAGCGGCAGGGGAAGAGACCCAGTACCTC. This gives the protein CASSLAAGEETQYL.

This clonotype was seen a single time. The chain is built from TRBV24-1 and TRBJ2-5; 10 bases map to TRBD2. The germline CDR1 and CDR2 sequences are KGHDR and SFDVKD. The CDR3 length is 17 residues. J lost 4 bases, V lost 5 bases, and 12 bases had no gene match. Here the CDR3 reads CATSASTLAGVRETQYF. CDR3 in DNA: TGTGCCACCAGTGCTAGTACCCTAGCGGGAGTTCGAGAGACCCAGTACTTC.

On this clonotype itself: A read error may explain this, as a much larger clone is one base away. The rearrangement links TRBV11-2 to TRBJ2-3; 7 nucleotides line up with TRBD1. This CDR3 has 15 amino acids. The germline V gene has CDR1 SGHAT and CDR2 FQNNGV. CDR3 in amino acids: CASSFAGQASDAQYF. Here the CDR3 DNA reads TGTGCCAGCAGCTTCGCCGGACAGGCTTCAGATGCGCAGTATTTT. The whole variable domain, filled in from reference TRBV11-2 and TRBJ2-3, reads EAGVAQSPRYKIIEKRQSVAFWCNPISGHATLYWYQQILGQGPKLLIQFQNNGVVDDSQLPKDRFSAERLKGVDSTLKIQPAKLEDSAVYLCASSFAGQASDAQYFGPGTRLTVL.

This clonotype appeared a few times. Germline and junction disagree at one end, which may indicate a read error. This chain joins TRBV5-4 and TRBJ2-1, with unresolved D. The CDR3 loop spans 14 amino acids. The V gene's germline CDR1 is SGHNT and CDR2 YYREEE (reference sequence). The CDR3 here is CASTIRSSHNEQFF. Here the CDR3 DNA reads TGTGCCAGCACAATAAGGTCCTCCCACAATGAGCAGTTCTTC.

The sample holds one count of this clonotype. The J gene is TRBJ2-3, the V gene TRBV11-2; TRBD2 aligns across 7 bases. V was clipped by 6 bases and J by 0 bases; unmatched bases: 6. This CDR3 contains 15 residues. CDR1 and CDR2 (germline): SGHAT, FQNNGV. CDR3 nucleotides: TGTGCCAGCAGACACCTTAGCGGGAGCACAGATACGCAGTATTTT. The encoded protein is CASRHLSGSTDTQYF.

A word on this clonotype: This may arise from a read error, as a much more abundant clone is one base away. The chain uses TRBV20-1 and TRBJ2-1; TRBD2 agrees at 11 bases. J gave up 2 bases and V 0 bases, and 3 bases lay outside the gene matches. Germline lookup yields CDR1 DFQATT and CDR2 SNEGSKA (reference sequence). This CDR3 has 16 amino acids. The DNA for the CDR3 is TGCAGTGCTAGAGACCCACTAGCGGGAGCCTACAATGAGCAGTTCTTC. This codes for CSARDPLAGAYNEQFF.

This clonotype was picked up many times. The chain couples TRBV7-9 to TRBJ1-4, with 9 bases that match TRBD1. V was clipped by 4 bases and J by 1 base; unmatched bases: 4. Germline V gene data show CDR1 as SEHNR and CDR2 as FQNEAQ (reference sequence). The CDR3 totals 16 residues. In nucleotides, the CDR3 is TGTGCCAGCAGCTCGGCGGACAGGGGAACTAATGAAAAACTGTTTTTT. Amino acids: CASSSADRGTNEKLFF.

This clonotype was seen a handful of times. This sequence may be a read error, since a much larger clone differs from it by one base. The chain uses TRBV6-5 and TRBJ2-6, with 10 bases aligning to TRBD1. There are 15 residues in the CDR3. Looked up from germline, CDR1 is MNHEY and CDR2 is SVGAGI. V trimming: 5 bases; J trimming: 7 bases; junction bases outside the gene matches: 5. CDR3 sequence reads: CASSRGTGEANVLTF. Written as DNA, the CDR3 is TGTGCCAGCAGTCGGGGGACAGGGGAAGCCAACGTCCTGACTTTC.

This clonotype was counted between two and nine times. A much larger clone lies a single base off, so this may be a read error. This chain uses TRBV7-2 with TRBJ2-3, with D tentatively TRBD1 (5 bases). The J call may be wrong; the DNA end is better matched by TRBJ1-5. This CDR3 contains 16 residues. Germline V gene data show CDR1 as SGHTA and CDR2 as FQGNSA. The CDR3, as DNA: TGTGCCAGCAGCTTACCGGGACGGCTCAACACAGATACGCAGCATTTT. Amino acid sequence: CASSLPGRLNTDTQHF.